This TCR beta chain comes out of a study of cytotoxic CD8 clonotypes in ibrutinib-treated CLL. The wider study: Patients gave response samples after a median around twelve months of treatment, range 6 to 36. Study observations and caveats: Patients showed higher baseline clonality than age-matched healthy donors, and it tracked circulating CD8+ T-cell counts. Private clonotypes, not public ones, expanded at ibrutinib response.

The CDR3 contains 15 residues. V was cut by 4 bases and J by 3 bases, with 13 bases left in between. The germline CDR1 and CDR2 sequences are SNHLY and FYNNEI. This clone was seen once. Its specificity is not known. Here immunoSEQ multiplex PCR was the method, and the copy in TCRdb shows in-frame clones only, minus some. Among roughly 200,000 clones listed, about 72% were seen once. The input for sequencing was PBMCs, taken after 24 months of ibrutinib treatment. The receptor was derived from a human donor with chronic lymphocytic leukemia. The V and J genes are TRBV2 and TRBJ1-3; possibly TRBD1 for D (5 bases). CDR3 sequence (DNA): TGTGCCAGCAGTGGAGATCGGGGGGATGGAAACACCATATATTTT. It is translated as CASSGDRGDGNTIYF.